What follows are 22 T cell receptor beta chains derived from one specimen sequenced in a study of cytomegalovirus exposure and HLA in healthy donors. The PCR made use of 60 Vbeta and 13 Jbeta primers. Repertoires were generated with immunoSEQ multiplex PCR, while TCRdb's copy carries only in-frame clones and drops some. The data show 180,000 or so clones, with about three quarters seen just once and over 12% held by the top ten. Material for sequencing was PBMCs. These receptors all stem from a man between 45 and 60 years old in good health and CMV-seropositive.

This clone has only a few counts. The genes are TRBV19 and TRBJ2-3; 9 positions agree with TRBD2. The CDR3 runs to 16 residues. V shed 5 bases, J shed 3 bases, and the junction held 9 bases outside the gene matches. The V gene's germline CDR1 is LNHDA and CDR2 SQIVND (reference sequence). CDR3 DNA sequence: TGTGCCAGTAGTCCTCAAGCGGGGGGCGTGACAGATACGCAGTATTTT. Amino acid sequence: CASSPQAGGVTDTQYF.

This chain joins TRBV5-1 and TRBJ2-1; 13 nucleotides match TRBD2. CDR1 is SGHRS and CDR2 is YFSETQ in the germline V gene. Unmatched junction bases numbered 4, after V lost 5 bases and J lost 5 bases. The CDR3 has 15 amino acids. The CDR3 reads CASRPGLAGHNEQFF. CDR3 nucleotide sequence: TGCGCCAGCAGACCGGGACTAGCGGGGCACAATGAGCAGTTCTTC.

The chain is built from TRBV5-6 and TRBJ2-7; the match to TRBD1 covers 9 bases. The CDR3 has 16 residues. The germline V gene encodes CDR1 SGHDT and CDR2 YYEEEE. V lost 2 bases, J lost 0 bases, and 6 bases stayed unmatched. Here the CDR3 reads CASSFGGTGSSYEQYF. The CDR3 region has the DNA TGTGCCAGCAGCTTTGGTGGGACAGGGTCCTCCTACGAGCAGTACTTC. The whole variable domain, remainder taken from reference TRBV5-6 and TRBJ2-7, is DAGVTQSPTHLIKTRGQQVTLRCSPKSGHDTVSWYQQALGQGPQFIFQYYEEEERQRGNFPDRFSGHQFPNYSSELNVNALLLGDSALYLCASSFGGTGSSYEQYFGPGTRLTVT.

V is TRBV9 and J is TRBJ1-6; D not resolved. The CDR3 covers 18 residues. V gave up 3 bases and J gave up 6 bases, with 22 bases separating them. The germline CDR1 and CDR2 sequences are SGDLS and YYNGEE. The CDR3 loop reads CASSADLRGGSVNSPLHF. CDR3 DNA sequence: TGTGCCAGCAGCGCAGATCTCCGGGGTGGGTCTGTTAATTCACCCCTCCACTTT.

CDR3 nucleotides: TGTGCCAGCAGCTTAGTAGCCGGGAGCACTGAAGCTTTCTTT. Amino acids: CASSLVAGSTEAFF. This chain connects TRBV7-9 to TRBJ1-1; D is unresolved. Trimming removed 1 base at V and 4 bases at J, with 10 bases between. Germline loops: CDR1 SEHNR, CDR2 FQNEAQ (reference sequence). This CDR3 is built from 14 residues.

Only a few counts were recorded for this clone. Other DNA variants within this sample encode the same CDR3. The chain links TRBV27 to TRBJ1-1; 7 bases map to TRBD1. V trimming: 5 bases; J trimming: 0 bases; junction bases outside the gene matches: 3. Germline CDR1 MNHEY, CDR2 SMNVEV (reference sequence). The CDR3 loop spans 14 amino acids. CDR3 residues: CASSPGQLNTEAFF. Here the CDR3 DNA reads TGTGCCAGCAGTCCGGGACAGTTGAACACTGAAGCTTTCTTT.

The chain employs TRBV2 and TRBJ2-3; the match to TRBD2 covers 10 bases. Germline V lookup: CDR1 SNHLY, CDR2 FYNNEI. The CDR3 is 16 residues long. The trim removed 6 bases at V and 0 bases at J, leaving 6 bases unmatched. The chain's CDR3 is CASSWTSGISTDTQYF. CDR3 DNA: TGTGCCAGCAGCTGGACTAGCGGTATAAGCACAGATACGCAGTATTTT.

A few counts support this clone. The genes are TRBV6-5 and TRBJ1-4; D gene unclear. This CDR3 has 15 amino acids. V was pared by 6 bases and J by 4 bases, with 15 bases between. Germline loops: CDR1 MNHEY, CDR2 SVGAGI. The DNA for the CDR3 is TGTGCCAGCAGCATTTCGGGTGGGAGTAATGAAAAACTGTTTTTT. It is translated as CASSISGGSNEKLFF.

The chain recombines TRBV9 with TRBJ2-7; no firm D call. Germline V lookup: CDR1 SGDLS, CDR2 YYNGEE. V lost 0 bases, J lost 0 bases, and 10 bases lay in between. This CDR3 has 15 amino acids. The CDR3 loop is CASSVGYSSSYEQYF. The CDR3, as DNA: TGTGCCAGCAGCGTAGGTTACTCGAGCTCCTACGAGCAGTACTTC.

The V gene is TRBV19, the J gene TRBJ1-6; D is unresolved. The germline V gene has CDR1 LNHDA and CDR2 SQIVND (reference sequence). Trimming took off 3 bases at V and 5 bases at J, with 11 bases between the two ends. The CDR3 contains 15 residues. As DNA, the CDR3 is TGTGCCAGTAGTATGTGGGCCGTTGATAATTCACCCCTCCACTTT. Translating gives CASSMWAVDNSPLHF.

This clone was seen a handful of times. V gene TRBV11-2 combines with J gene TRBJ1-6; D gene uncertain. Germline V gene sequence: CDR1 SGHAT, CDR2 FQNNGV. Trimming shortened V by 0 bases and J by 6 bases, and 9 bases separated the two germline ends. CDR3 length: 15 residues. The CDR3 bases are TGTGCCAGCAGCTTAGAACCGGGGTCTAATTCACCCCTCCACTTT. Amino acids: CASSLEPGSNSPLHF.

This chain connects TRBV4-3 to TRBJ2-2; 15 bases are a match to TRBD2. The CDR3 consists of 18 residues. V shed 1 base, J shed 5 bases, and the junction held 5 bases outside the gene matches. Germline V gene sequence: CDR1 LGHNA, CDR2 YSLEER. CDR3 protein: CASSQGGLAGGGTGELFF. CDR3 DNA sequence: TGCGCCAGCAGCCAAGGGGGACTAGCGGGGGGAGGGACCGGGGAGCTGTTTTTT.

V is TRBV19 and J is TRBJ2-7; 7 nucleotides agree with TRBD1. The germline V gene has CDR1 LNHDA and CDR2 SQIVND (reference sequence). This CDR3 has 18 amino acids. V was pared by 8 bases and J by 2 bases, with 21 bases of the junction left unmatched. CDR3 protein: CASHSPLHSGTVTYEQYF. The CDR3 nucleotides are TGTGCCAGTCATTCACCACTTCATTCCGGGACAGTAACCTACGAGCAGTACTTC.

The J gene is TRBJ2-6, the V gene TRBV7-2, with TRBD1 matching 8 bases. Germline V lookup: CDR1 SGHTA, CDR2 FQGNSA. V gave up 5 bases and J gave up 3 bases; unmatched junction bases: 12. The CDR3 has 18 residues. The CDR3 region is CASSPKGQGVSGANVLTF. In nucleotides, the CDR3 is TGTGCCAGCAGCCCAAAAGGACAGGGAGTGAGTGGGGCCAACGTCCTGACTTTC.

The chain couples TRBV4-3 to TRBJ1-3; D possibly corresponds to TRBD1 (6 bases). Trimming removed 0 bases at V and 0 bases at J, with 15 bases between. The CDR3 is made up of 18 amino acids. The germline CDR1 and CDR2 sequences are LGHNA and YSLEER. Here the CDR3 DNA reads TGCGCCAGCAGCCAAGAACCAGGGGCGGCCCGCTCTGGAAACACCATATATTTT. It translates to CASSQEPGAARSGNTIYF.

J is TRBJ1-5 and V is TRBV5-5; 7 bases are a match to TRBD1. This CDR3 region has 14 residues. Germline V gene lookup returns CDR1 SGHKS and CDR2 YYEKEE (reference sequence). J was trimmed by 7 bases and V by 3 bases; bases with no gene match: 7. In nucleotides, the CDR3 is TGTGCCAGCAGCTCGGGGACAGTGTGGCAGCCCCAGCATTTT. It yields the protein CASSSGTVWQPQHF. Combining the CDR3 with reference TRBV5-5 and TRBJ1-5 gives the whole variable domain DAGVTQSPTHLIKTRGQQVTLRCSPISGHKSVSWYQQVLGQGPQFIFQYYEKEERGRGNFPDRFSARQFPNYSSELNVNALLLGDSALYLCASSSGTVWQPQHFGDGTRLSIL.

The CDR3 loop is CASSQDENRAFRTEAFF. The CDR3 bases are TGCGCCAGCAGCCAAGATGAGAACAGGGCTTTTCGTACTGAAGCTTTCTTT. The chain employs TRBV4-1 and TRBJ1-1; D is perhaps TRBD1 (6 bases). This CDR3 has 17 amino acids. Germline V gene data show CDR1 as MGHRA and CDR2 as YSYEKL. V was shortened by 0 bases and J by 5 bases, with 19 bases between the two germline ends.

The DNA of the CDR3 is TGTGCCAGCAGCTTGTTTCAAAATCAGCCCCAGCATTTT. This gives the protein CASSLFQNQPQHF. This chain uses TRBV5-6 with TRBJ1-5; no clear D. The germline gives CDR1 SGHDT, CDR2 YYEEEE. Trimming cost V 1 base and J 4 bases, with 6 bases left between them. The CDR3 is 13 amino acids.

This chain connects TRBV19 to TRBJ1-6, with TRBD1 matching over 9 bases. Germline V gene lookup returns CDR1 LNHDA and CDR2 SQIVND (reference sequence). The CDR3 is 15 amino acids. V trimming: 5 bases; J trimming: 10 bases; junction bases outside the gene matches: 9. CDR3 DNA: TGTGCCAGTAGTCGACGGGACAGGGTGGGATCACCCCTCCACTTT. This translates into CASSRRDRVGSPLHF.

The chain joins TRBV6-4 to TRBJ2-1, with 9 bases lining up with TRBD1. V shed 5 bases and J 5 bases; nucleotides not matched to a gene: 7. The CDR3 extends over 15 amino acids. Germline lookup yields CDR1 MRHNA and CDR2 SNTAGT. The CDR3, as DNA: TGTGCCAGCAGTCGCCCCGGGACAGGGAACAATGAGCAGTTCTTC. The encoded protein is CASSRPGTGNNEQFF.

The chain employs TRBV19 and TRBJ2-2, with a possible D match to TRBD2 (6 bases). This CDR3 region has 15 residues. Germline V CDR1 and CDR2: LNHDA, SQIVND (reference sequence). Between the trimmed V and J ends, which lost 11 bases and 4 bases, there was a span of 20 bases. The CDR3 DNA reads TGTGCCTCTCAACCGGGACTTGGGACCACCGGGGAGCTGTTTTTT. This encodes CASQPGLGTTGELFF.

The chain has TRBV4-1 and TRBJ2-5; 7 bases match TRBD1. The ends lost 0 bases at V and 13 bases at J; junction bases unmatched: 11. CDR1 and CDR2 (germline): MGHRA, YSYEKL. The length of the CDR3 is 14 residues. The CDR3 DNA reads TGCGCCAGCAGCCAAGAGTTCAAATGGACAGGCGGGTACTTC. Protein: CASSQEFKWTGGYF.